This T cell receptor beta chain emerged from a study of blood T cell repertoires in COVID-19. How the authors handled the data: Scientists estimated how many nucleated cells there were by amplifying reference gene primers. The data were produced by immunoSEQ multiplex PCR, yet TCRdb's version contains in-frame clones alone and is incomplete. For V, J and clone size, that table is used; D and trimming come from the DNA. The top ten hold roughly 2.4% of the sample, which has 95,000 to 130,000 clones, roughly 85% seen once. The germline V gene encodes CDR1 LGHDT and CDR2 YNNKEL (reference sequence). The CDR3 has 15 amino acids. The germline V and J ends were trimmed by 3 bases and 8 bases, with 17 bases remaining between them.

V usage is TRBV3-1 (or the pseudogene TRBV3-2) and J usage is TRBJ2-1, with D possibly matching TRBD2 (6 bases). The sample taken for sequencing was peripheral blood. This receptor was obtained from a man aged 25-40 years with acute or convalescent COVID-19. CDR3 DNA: TGTGCCAGCAGCCATGAGACTAGTTCGGTTTATGAGCAGTTCTTC. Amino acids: CASSHETSSVYEQFF.